What follows are 22 T cell receptor beta chains derived from one specimen sequenced in a study of PD-1 blockade in mismatch repair-deficient tumors (dated 2017 in TCRdb). The library was prepared using the immunoSEQ multiplex PCR assay. Sourced from immuneACCESS, this table was stored by TCRdb with only in-frame sequences that have V and J called. A share of the clones is absent; for the studies checked, an unresolved V gene accounts for under half, and the remainder has no known explanation. The sample contains tens of thousands of clones, roughly 83% of them found a single time. The ten largest clonotypes hold approximately 1.1% of the sample. The sequencing here drew on PBMCs, taken 38 to 40 weeks after starting pembrolizumab. The receptors originated from an adult with mismatch repair-deficient cancer.

The chain combines TRBV28 with TRBJ2-3; TRBD2 matches at 10 bases. CDR3 size: 16 residues. V lost 7 bases and J lost 8; bases outside the gene matches: 15. Germline CDR1 is MDHEN and CDR2 is SYDVKM. CDR3: CASTTPGIAGGFTQYF. CDR3 nucleotide sequence: TGTGCCAGCACCACACCGGGGATAGCGGGAGGTTTTACGCAGTATTTT.

The chain joins TRBV1 to TRBJ2-1; TRBD1, the table's D call, was not compared with the DNA. TRBV1 is a recognized pseudogene. The CDR3 length is 15 residues. The CDR3 is CTSSQPGQGGNEQFF. The CDR3 coding sequence is TGCACCAGCAGCCAACCGGGACAGGGAGGGAATGAGCAGTTCTTC.

The gene calls are TRBV9 and TRBJ2-2, with TRBD2 matching 10 bases. The CDR3 covers 15 residues. Germline loops: CDR1 SGDLS, CDR2 YYNGEE. Losses at the gene ends were 1 base for V and 5 bases for J; bases not matched to a gene: 2. CDR3 sequence (DNA): TGTGCCAGCAGCGTAAGAGCGGGAGGGACCGGGGAGCTGTTTTTT. This codes for CASSVRAGGTGELFF.

This clone was observed a single time. V gene TRBV9 combines with J gene TRBJ2-7, with D perhaps TRBD2 (5 bases). The CDR3 contains 13 residues. Trimming removed 4 bases at V and 3 bases at J, with 11 bases between. Germline loops: CDR1 SGDLS, CDR2 YYNGEE. CDR3 loop: CASSPSDFYEQYF. As DNA, the CDR3 is TGTGCCAGCAGCCCCTCGGACTTCTACGAGCAGTACTTC. The full variable domain, its missing parts supplied by reference TRBV9 and TRBJ2-7, is DSGVTQTPKHLITATGQRVTLRCSPRSGDLSVYWYQQSLDQGLQFLIQYYNGEERAKGNILERFSAQQFPDLHSELNLSSLELGDSALYFCASSPSDFYEQYFGPGTRLTVT.

The chain carries TRBV11-2 and TRBJ2-3; no definite D call. Germline V gene sequence: CDR1 SGHAT, CDR2 FQNNGV. Trimming left V 1 base short and J 4 bases short, with 12 bases between. The CDR3 length is 15 residues. Here the CDR3 reads CASSLASVSPDTQYF. The CDR3, as DNA: TGTGCCAGCAGCTTAGCTTCTGTTAGCCCAGATACGCAGTATTTT.

V and J are TRBV5-1 and TRBJ2-7; 10 nucleotides line up with TRBD2. V gave up 4 bases and J gave up 0 bases; unmatched junction bases: 4. The CDR3 loop spans 15 amino acids. Germline V gene sequence: CDR1 SGHRS, CDR2 YFSETQ. CDR3 amino acids: CASSPTSGVSYEQYF. Here the CDR3 DNA reads TGCGCCAGCAGCCCTACTAGCGGGGTCTCCTACGAGCAGTACTTC.

V and J are TRBV27 and TRBJ2-3; TRBD2 matches at 12 bases. This CDR3 has 16 amino acids. Germline V lookup: CDR1 MNHEY, CDR2 SMNVEV (reference sequence). With V trimmed by 6 bases and J by 0 bases, 4 bases remained unmatched. CDR3: CASRGLAGLSTDTQYF. The CDR3 DNA reads TGTGCCAGCAGGGGACTAGCGGGCCTTAGCACAGATACGCAGTATTTT.

The V call is TRBV7-2, the J call TRBJ2-1; the match to TRBD2 covers 11 bases. This CDR3 has 16 amino acids. Germline V gene sequence: CDR1 SGHTA, CDR2 FQGNSA. V shed 4 bases and J 7 bases; nucleotides not matched to a gene: 9. The DNA of the CDR3 is TGTGCCAGCAGCTCTGATAGGGTAGCGGGAGGGAATGAGCAGTTCTTC. Translation: CASSSDRVAGGNEQFF.

Written as DNA, the CDR3 is TGTGCCAGCAGTTATAGCTACTCTGGGGCCAACGTCCTGACTTTC. Protein: CASSYSYSGANVLTF. The rearrangement links TRBV6-5 to TRBJ2-6; D gene unclear. This CDR3 is built from 15 residues. Germline CDR1 reads MNHEY; CDR2 reads SVGAGI. Trimming shortened V by 3 bases and J by 0 bases, and 6 bases separated the two germline ends.

This sequence joins TRBV5-1 and TRBJ2-5; D is unresolved. CDR3 length: 14 amino acids. Germline values: CDR1 SGHRS, CDR2 YFSETQ. V dropped 0 bases and J dropped 4 bases, with 10 bases sitting between them. CDR3 DNA sequence: TGCGCCAGCAGCTTGGCAGCGAATAGAGAGACCCAGTACTTC. It encodes CASSLAANRETQYF.

The V and J genes are TRBV28 and TRBJ2-2, with TRBD2 matching 10 bases. Germline CDR1 is MDHEN and CDR2 is SYDVKM. The CDR3 is 17 residues long. V shed 3 bases and J 4 bases; nucleotides not matched to a gene: 8. The CDR3 nucleotides are TGTGCCAGCAGTTTTGGGGAGACTAGCGGGTTCACCGGGGAGCTGTTTTTT. Protein product: CASSFGETSGFTGELFF. The whole variable domain, filled in from reference TRBV28 and TRBJ2-2, reads DVKVTQSSRYLVKRTGEKVFLECVQDMDHENMFWYRQDPGLGLRLIYFSYDVKMKEKGDIPEGYSVSREKKERFSLILESASTNQTSMYLCASSFGETSGFTGELFFGEGSRLTVL.

The chain uses TRBV28 and TRBJ2-5, with 8 bases fitting TRBD2. Trimming removed 2 bases from V and 2 bases from J; junction bases left unmatched: 1. In germline, CDR1 is MDHEN, CDR2 SYDVKM. The CDR3 consists of 14 residues. CDR3: CASSLAGGQETQYF. DNA of the CDR3: TGTGCCAGCAGTTTAGCGGGAGGTCAAGAGACCCAGTACTTC.

V and J are TRBV4-2 and TRBJ2-1; 9 positions agree with TRBD2. The junction had 2 bases not matched to a gene; V was cut back by 2 bases and J by 0 bases. The CDR3 runs 16 residues. Germline values: CDR1 LGHNA, CDR2 YNFKEQ. In DNA form, the CDR3 reads TGTGCCAGCAGCCAAAATAGCGGGAGCTCCTACAATGAGCAGTTCTTC. It yields the protein CASSQNSGSSYNEQFF.

V usage is TRBV6-6 and J usage is TRBJ1-2, with D tentatively TRBD1 (6 bases). The germline V gene has CDR1 MNHNY and CDR2 SVGAGI (reference sequence). There are 15 residues in the CDR3. V was trimmed by 6 bases and J by 7 bases, leaving 21 bases between them. CDR3: CASRPPTQGIRGYTF. CDR3 in DNA: TGTGCCAGCAGACCCCCCACACAGGGTATTCGTGGCTACACCTTC.

The CDR3 nucleotides are TGTGCCAGCAGCAGCCGTGCGGGCCCCGAGCAGTACTTC. Amino acid sequence: CASSSRAGPEQYF. V is TRBV5-4 and J is TRBJ2-7; D may be TRBD2 (5 bases). CDR1 is SGHNT and CDR2 is YYREEE in the germline V gene (reference sequence). CDR3 size: 13 residues. Trimming shortened V by 4 bases and J by 6 bases, and 14 bases separated the two germline ends.

The chain is built from TRBV6-6 and TRBJ1-3; unclear D gene. V lost 7 bases to trimming and J lost 0 bases, with 10 bases between them. The CDR3 contains 14 residues. From germline, CDR1 is MNHNY and CDR2 SVGAGI (reference sequence). CDR3: CASTLTHSGNTIYF. DNA for the CDR3: TGTGCCAGCACTCTTACACACTCTGGAAACACCATATATTTT.

The J gene is TRBJ2-3, the V gene TRBV9, with TRBD1 matching over 8 bases. The V segment lost 6 bases and the J segment 6 bases; nucleotides outside the gene matches: 12. The CDR3 spans 15 residues. Germline CDR1 and CDR2: SGDLS and YYNGEE. The CDR3 sequence is CASTLGQGRGDTQYF. CDR3 in DNA: TGTGCCAGCACCTTAGGACAGGGTAGGGGGGATACGCAGTATTTT.

This chain connects TRBV7-2 to TRBJ2-5; D unclear. CDR3 length equals 11 residues. V shed 3 bases and J shed 4 bases, with 3 bases lying between them. Per germline, CDR1 SGHTA and CDR2 FQGNSA. This CDR3 is CASSFLETQYF. CDR3 in DNA: TGTGCCAGCAGCTTCTTAGAGACCCAGTACTTC.

This chain connects TRBV7-6 to TRBJ1-1; tentatively, D is TRBD1 (5 bases). This CDR3 spans 17 amino acids. The germline gives CDR1 SGHVS, CDR2 FNYEAQ. Deletions cut 5 bases from V and 13 bases from J, with 32 bases between. The DNA of the CDR3 is TGTGCCAGCAGCGGTTTAAAGAAATGGAACGGGACTGGGCGAGATTTCTTT. Translated, it gives CASSGLKKWNGTGRDFF.

This clone was seen only once. J is TRBJ2-1 and V is TRBV10-1; 12 bases are a match to TRBD2. CDR1 and CDR2 from the germline V gene are WNHNN and SYGVQD (reference sequence). CDR3 length: 16 residues. The V gene end was trimmed by 0 bases and the J gene end by 7 bases; junction bases not matched to a gene: 4. This CDR3 reads CASSESRLAGENEQFF. In nucleotides, the CDR3 is TGCGCCAGCAGTGAGTCTAGACTAGCGGGGGAAAATGAGCAGTTCTTC.

The chain uses TRBV6-6 and TRBJ1-4; D might be TRBD1 (5 bases). The germline V gene has CDR1 MNHNY and CDR2 SVGAGI (reference sequence). This CDR3 contains 13 residues. Trimming shortened V by 6 bases and J by 8 bases, and 13 bases separated the two germline ends. The CDR3 is CASSPFQGEKLFF. CDR3 sequence (DNA): TGTGCCAGCAGCCCCTTTCAGGGAGAAAAACTGTTTTTT.

V and J are TRBV2 and TRBJ2-4; 7 nucleotides match TRBD1. Trimming took 6 bases from V and 1 from J; bases not matched to a gene: 9. The CDR3 covers 16 residues. Germline assignment: CDR1 SNHLY and CDR2 FYNNEI. DNA for the CDR3: TGTGCCAGCAGGAGGGGGACAGCCCGGGCCAAAAACATTCAGTACTTC. Its translation is CASRRGTARAKNIQYF.